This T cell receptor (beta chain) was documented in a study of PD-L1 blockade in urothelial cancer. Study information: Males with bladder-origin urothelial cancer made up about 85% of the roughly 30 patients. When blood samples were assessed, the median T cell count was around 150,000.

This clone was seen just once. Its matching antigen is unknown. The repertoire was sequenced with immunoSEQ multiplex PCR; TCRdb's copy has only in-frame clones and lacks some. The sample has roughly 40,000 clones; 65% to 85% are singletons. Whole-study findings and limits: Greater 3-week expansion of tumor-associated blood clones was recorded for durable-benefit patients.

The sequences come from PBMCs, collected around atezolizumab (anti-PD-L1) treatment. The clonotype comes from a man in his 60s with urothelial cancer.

For the CDR3, the DNA is TGTGCCAGCAGCGTGGAGGGTTGGGATGAGCAGTTCTTC. Encoded protein: CASSVEGWDEQFF. This rearrangement joins TRBV9 to TRBJ2-1; maybe TRBD2 (6 bases). The CDR3 sequence is 13 residues long. Germline V gene lookup returns CDR1 SGDLS and CDR2 YYNGEE. V was cut by 2 bases and J by 8 bases, with 11 bases left in between.